The next 18 T cell receptor beta chains were all read from a single sample in a study of cytomegalovirus exposure and HLA in healthy donors. The primer mix had 60 Vbeta and 13 Jbeta primers. TCRdb keeps only in-frame clones here, not all; method: immunoSEQ multiplex PCR. Of more than 100,000 clones detected, about four fifths appear once; the ten largest clones hold approximately 1.5%. Sequencing was done on a sample of PBMCs. These receptors came from a woman between 40 and 55 years old in good health and CMV-seronegative.

The chain is built from TRBV18 and TRBJ2-5; tentative D call: TRBD1 (6 bases). The CDR3 contains 15 residues. The germline CDR1 and CDR2 sequences are KGHSH and LQKENI. V was clipped by 2 bases and J by 5 bases, with 15 bases between them. In nucleotides, the CDR3 is TGTGCCAGCTCACCAGTGACAGGTAGATGGGAGACCCAGTACTTC. Its translation: CASSPVTGRWETQYF.

The chain links TRBV7-8 to TRBJ1-2; perhaps TRBD1 as D (6 bases). CDR3 length: 13 amino acids. Germline V gives CDR1 SGHVS, CDR2 FQNEAQ. V gave up 0 bases and J gave up 8 bases, with 10 bases separating them. CDR3 bases: TGTGCCAGCAGCTTAGCGGGGGCGGGCGGCTACACCTTC. Its translation: CASSLAGAGGYTF.

The J gene is TRBJ1-1, the V gene TRBV9; TRBD1 agrees at 7 bases. The CDR3 totals 13 residues. The ends lost 1 base at V and 5 bases at J; junction bases unmatched: 2. CDR1 and CDR2 from the germline V gene are SGDLS and YYNGEE. The DNA of the CDR3 is TGTGCCAGCAGCGTAACAGGGGAAACTGAAGCTTTCTTT. Protein sequence: CASSVTGETEAFF.

The gene calls are TRBV7-9 and TRBJ1-1; no clear D. This CDR3 is built from 15 residues. Germline CDR1 is SEHNR and CDR2 is FQNEAQ (reference sequence). Trimming pared 5 bases from V and 1 base from J, leaving 14 bases between. The CDR3 here is CASSTHTVKNTEAFF. The CDR3 DNA reads TGTGCCAGCAGCACCCACACAGTGAAGAACACTGAAGCTTTCTTT. The variable domain in full, with the rest retrieved from reference TRBV7-9 and TRBJ1-1, is DTGVSQNPRHKITKRGQNVTFRCDPISEHNRLYWYRQTLGQGPEFLTYFQNEAQLEKSRLLSDRFSAERPKGSFSTLEIQRTEQGDSAMYLCASSTHTVKNTEAFFGQGTRLTVV.

A few counts support this clone. CDR3 amino acids: CASSITGDNNEQFF. CDR3 in DNA: TGTGCCAGTAGTATTACAGGCGATAACAATGAGCAGTTCTTC. The genes are TRBV19 and TRBJ2-1; D is perhaps TRBD1 (5 bases). CDR1 is LNHDA, CDR2 SQIVND, per germline (reference sequence). CDR3 size: 14 residues. V was cut by 3 bases and J by 5 bases, with 11 bases left in between.

This chain uses TRBV7-3 with TRBJ2-7, with 8 positions matching TRBD1. The V gene end was trimmed by 5 bases and the J gene end by 2 bases; junction bases not matched to a gene: 8. CDR1 SGHTA and CDR2 FQGTGA come from the germline V gene. There are 15 residues in the CDR3. This CDR3 is CASSRDQGAAYEQYF. CDR3 DNA sequence: TGTGCCAGCAGCAGAGACCAGGGGGCCGCCTACGAGCAGTACTTC.

This sequence joins TRBV4-2 and TRBJ1-3; D might be TRBD1 (6 bases). The CDR3 extends over 18 amino acids. The ends were cut back, 4 bases at V and 2 bases at J, with 21 bases in the middle. The germline gives CDR1 LGHNA, CDR2 YNFKEQ. This CDR3 reads CASSPRAYREVPGNTIYF. The CDR3 nucleotides read TGTGCCAGCAGCCCAAGGGCTTACAGGGAAGTTCCTGGAAACACCATATATTTT.

This clone was picked up one time. V usage is TRBV6-5 and J usage is TRBJ2-7, with a tentative D call TRBD2 (5 bases). Germline values: CDR1 MNHEY, CDR2 SVGAGI. This CDR3 has 16 residues. With 0 bases removed from V and 4 bases from J, the gap between germline ends came to 16 bases. The CDR3 sequence: CASSYSTSGIAYEQYF. CDR3 in DNA: TGTGCCAGCAGTTACTCGACTTCCGGGATCGCGTACGAGCAGTACTTC.

CDR3 in DNA: TGCGCCAGCGACGGCGGGGGGGCAAATACGCAGTATTTT. Amino acids: CASDGGGANTQYF. This sequence joins TRBV10-2 and TRBJ2-3; 9 nucleotides agree with TRBD2. Per germline, CDR1 WSHSY and CDR2 SAAADI. The CDR3 is 13 residues long. V was pared by 8 bases and J by 7 bases, with 7 bases of the junction left unmatched.

This chain joins TRBV19 and TRBJ2-5; D is perhaps TRBD2 (7 bases). The CDR3 sequence is 14 residues long. V lost 6 bases and J lost 4, with 15 bases in between. Per the germline V gene, CDR1 is LNHDA and CDR2 is SQIVND (reference sequence). CDR3 sequence (DNA): TGTGCCAGTAGCGTGGGGGGGGGCAGAGAGACCCAGTACTTC. This sequence encodes CASSVGGGRETQYF.

J is TRBJ2-7 and V is TRBV27; 10 bases align to TRBD2. The trim removed 5 bases at V and 1 base at J, leaving 8 bases unmatched. This CDR3 is 16 amino acids long. Looked up from germline, CDR1 is MNHEY and CDR2 is SMNVEV (reference sequence). The CDR3 loop reads CASSPRLAGLSYEQYF. CDR3 nucleotide sequence: TGTGCCAGCAGTCCGAGACTAGCGGGTCTTTCCTACGAGCAGTACTTC.

This clone was detected a few times. The rearrangement joins TRBV6-1 to TRBJ2-5; 11 bases are shared with TRBD1. Germline values: CDR1 MNHNS, CDR2 SASEGT. CDR3 size: 15 residues. The ends lost 2 bases at V and 7 bases at J; junction bases unmatched: 6. The chain's CDR3 is CASSERDRGGGTQYF. The CDR3 nucleotides are TGTGCCAGCAGTGAAAGGGACAGGGGGGGTGGGACCCAGTACTTC.

This chain uses TRBV7-9 with TRBJ1-2, with a tentative D call TRBD1 (5 bases). V shed 1 base and J shed 8 bases, with 14 bases lying between them. The germline V gene has CDR1 SEHNR and CDR2 FQNEAQ (reference sequence). This CDR3 spans 14 amino acids. The CDR3 here is CASSLDSGARGYTF. CDR3 bases: TGTGCCAGCAGCTTAGATTCTGGGGCAAGGGGCTACACCTTC.

In this sample, this clone is medium-sized. The chain combines TRBV30 with TRBJ2-7, with D possibly matching TRBD2 (5 bases). Germline values: CDR1 GTSNPN, CDR2 SVGIG (reference sequence). Between the trimmed V and J ends, which lost 3 bases and 2 bases, there was a span of 14 bases. This CDR3 is 14 amino acids long. CDR3 amino acids: CAWSDSRGPYEQYF. CDR3 in DNA: TGTGCCTGGAGCGATTCACGGGGTCCCTACGAGCAGTACTTC.

The chain employs TRBV4-1 and TRBJ1-1; TRBD1 matches at 7 bases. The CDR3 spans 15 residues. V dropped 2 bases and J dropped 0; count of bases not matched to a gene: 3. Germline V gene data show CDR1 as MGHRA and CDR2 as YSYEKL. CDR3: CASSQPGTVNTEAFF. CDR3 nucleotides: TGCGCCAGCAGCCAACCTGGGACAGTGAACACTGAAGCTTTCTTT.

This chain links TRBV7-9 with TRBJ2-1, with 9 bases matching TRBD2. CDR3 length: 12 amino acids. Germline CDR1 and CDR2: SEHNR and FQNEAQ (reference sequence). V shed 5 bases and J 9 bases; nucleotides not matched to a gene: 2. The DNA for the CDR3 is TGTGCCAGCAGCCCGGGACTAGCTGAGCAGTTCTTC. Translating it yields CASSPGLAEQFF.

This clone was seen a few times. V and J are TRBV4-1 and TRBJ2-7; tentatively, D is TRBD2 (5 bases). V lost 2 bases and J 3 bases, leaving 14 bases between the germline ends. The CDR3 is 15 amino acids. Germline values: CDR1 MGHRA, CDR2 YSYEKL. CDR3 in amino acids: CASSQQDGSFYEQYF. CDR3 bases: TGCGCCAGCAGCCAACAGGATGGGAGCTTCTACGAGCAGTACTTC.

V is TRBV4-1 and J is TRBJ1-1, with 8 bases matching TRBD1. In germline, CDR1 is MGHRA, CDR2 YSYEKL. The V segment lost 0 bases and the J segment 0 bases; nucleotides outside the gene matches: 15. CDR3 length: 20 amino acids. The CDR3 sequence: CASSQDIVIGTGGMNTEAFF. DNA for the CDR3: TGCGCCAGCAGCCAAGATATAGTGATAGGCACAGGGGGGATGAACACTGAAGCTTTCTTT.